Shown below are 24 T cell receptor beta chains from a single sample sequenced in a study of cytomegalovirus exposure and HLA in healthy donors. Primers included in the PCR were 60 Vbeta and 13 Jbeta primers. Sequenced by immunoSEQ multiplex PCR; TCRdb stores in-frame clones only, minus some. The sample lists about 170,000 clones, roughly 78% occurring once. Sequencing was performed on PBMCs. These receptors were taken from a man in his forties in good health and CMV-seropositive.

The rearrangement joins TRBV7-9 to TRBJ1-1; D remains unclear. Trimming took 7 bases from V and 3 from J, leaving 12 bases between them. CDR3 size: 13 residues. The germline CDR1 and CDR2 sequences are SEHNR and FQNEAQ (reference sequence). DNA of the CDR3: TGTGCCAGCATCCTTGGGAGGGACACTGAAGCTTTCTTT. As protein: CASILGRDTEAFF.

The chain combines TRBV5-4 with TRBJ2-1, with 9 bases that match TRBD1. There are 16 residues in the CDR3. J lost 6 bases, V lost 6 bases, and 13 bases had no gene match. Germline CDR1 SGHNT, CDR2 YYREEE (reference sequence). DNA for the CDR3: TGTGCCAGCACCGGTGGCCGGGACAGGGAATCCAATGAGCAGTTCTTC. Protein: CASTGGRDRESNEQFF.

This chain uses TRBV13 with TRBJ1-2; 8 nucleotides agree with TRBD1. The CDR3 runs 13 residues. The J segment lost 7 bases and the V segment lost 4 bases, leaving 5 bases of the junction unmatched. Germline values: CDR1 PRHDT, CDR2 FYEKMQ (reference sequence). The CDR3 reads CASSSQGAGGYTF. In DNA, the CDR3 is TGTGCCAGCAGCTCGCAGGGGGCTGGTGGCTACACCTTC.

The chain combines TRBV7-2 with TRBJ1-1; 9 nucleotides match TRBD1. The CDR3 loop spans 15 amino acids. CDR1 SGHTA and CDR2 FQGNSA come from the germline V gene. After removal of 4 bases from V and 5 bases from J, the junction contained 8 bases not matched to a gene. In nucleotides, the CDR3 is TGTGCCAGCAGCTCCACCGGGACAGGGCGGACTGAAGCTTTCTTT. Translating gives CASSSTGTGRTEAFF.

This clone appeared a single time. The chain uses TRBV6-5 and TRBJ2-1; D is perhaps TRBD2 (6 bases). This CDR3 is 13 amino acids long. Germline V gene sequence: CDR1 MNHEY, CDR2 SVGAGI. The V and J ends lost 2 bases and 10 bases respectively, with 12 bases between them. The CDR3 DNA sequence: TGTGCCAGCAGTTACGGGGCGGGGTACGAGCAGTTCTTC. It codes for CASSYGAGYEQFF.

V and J are TRBV7-2 and TRBJ1-2; D is possibly TRBD1 (6 bases). The CDR3 totals 16 residues. The V end lost 5 bases, the J end lost 4 bases, and 20 bases lay between the germline ends. CDR1 and CDR2 from the germline V gene are SGHTA and FQGNSA. The CDR3 nucleotides are TGTGCCAGCAGCCAGGATCAGGGGCCGCTCAGCTATGGCTACACCTTC. Translation: CASSQDQGPLSYGYTF.

This chain connects TRBV4-1 to TRBJ1-5; D remains unclear. This CDR3 has 14 residues. Trimming removed 1 base at V and 1 base at J, with 5 bases between. Germline V CDR1 and CDR2: MGHRA, YSYEKL. This CDR3 is CASSQAGSNQPQHF. DNA for the CDR3: TGCGCCAGCAGCCAAGCAGGCAGCAATCAGCCCCAGCATTTT.

This chain uses TRBV6-1 with TRBJ2-1; D is possibly TRBD1 (6 bases). This CDR3 contains 14 residues. Germline CDR1 is MNHNS and CDR2 is SASEGT. The V gene lost 6 bases and the J gene lost 9 bases, with 18 bases spanning the gap. The CDR3 spells CASSFTGQGSEQFF. For the CDR3, the DNA is TGTGCCAGCAGCTTCACAGGGCAGGGGAGTGAGCAGTTCTTC.

This clone has only a few counts. This rearrangement joins TRBV5-6 to TRBJ2-3; 8 positions match TRBD2. The CDR3 runs 17 residues. Looked up from germline, CDR1 is SGHDT and CDR2 is YYEEEE. The J segment lost 2 bases and the V segment lost 1 base, leaving 9 bases of the junction unmatched. The CDR3 region is CASSLSASGLHTDTQYF. Written as DNA, the CDR3 is TGTGCCAGCAGCTTGTCCGCTAGCGGGCTCCACACAGATACGCAGTATTTT.

The CDR3 here is CASSPPGETQYF. CDR3 nucleotides: TGCGCCAGCAGCCCCCCCGGGGAGACCCAGTACTTC. V and J are TRBV4-1 and TRBJ2-5; no firm D call. Germline loops: CDR1 MGHRA, CDR2 YSYEKL. Trimming stripped 4 bases from V and 5 bases from J, with 8 bases between. The CDR3 loop spans 12 amino acids.

The rearrangement joins TRBV19 to TRBJ1-4; 10 bases match TRBD1. CDR3 length equals 13 residues. CDR1 and CDR2 (germline): LNHDA, SQIVND (reference sequence). Trimming removed 10 bases from V and 8 bases from J; junction bases left unmatched: 7. The CDR3, as DNA: TGTGCCACCGCCGACAGGGGGCGAGAAAAACTGTTTTTT. Amino acids: CATADRGREKLFF.

This chain uses TRBV4-3 with TRBJ1-6; 9 nucleotides match TRBD1. Trimming at V came to 0 bases and at J to 5 bases, leaving 8 bases not matched to a gene. This CDR3 comprises 18 residues. In germline, CDR1 is LGHNA, CDR2 YSLEER. CDR3 DNA: TGCGCCAGCAGCCAAGACGCCCGGGACAGGGCCCATAATTCACCCCTCCACTTT. Protein product: CASSQDARDRAHNSPLHF.

The genes are TRBV6-5 and TRBJ1-5; no clear D gene. Germline V gene data show CDR1 as MNHEY and CDR2 as SVGAGI. This CDR3 region has 13 residues. V lost 6 bases and J lost 3, with 9 bases in between. The CDR3 here is CASRRLDNQPQHF. CDR3 DNA sequence: TGTGCCAGCAGGCGGCTCGACAATCAGCCCCAGCATTTT.

V and J are TRBV7-6 and TRBJ2-7; TRBD2 agrees at 8 bases. Germline CDR1 reads SGHVS; CDR2 reads FNYEAQ. Trimming at V came to 1 base and at J to 2 bases, leaving 4 bases not matched to a gene. The length of the CDR3 is 15 residues. In DNA, the CDR3 is TGTGCCAGCAGCTTAGGGGCGGGGGGTACCTACGAGCAGTACTTC. Its protein is CASSLGAGGTYEQYF.

The chain links TRBV18 to TRBJ1-1, with no clear D. The CDR3 totals 13 residues. The germline V gene has CDR1 KGHSH and CDR2 LQKENI. Trimming shortened V by 3 bases and J by 5 bases, and 10 bases separated the two germline ends. This chain's CDR3 is CASSPGIRTEAFF. The CDR3 DNA reads as TGTGCCAGCTCACCCGGGATAAGGACTGAAGCTTTCTTT.

This chain joins TRBV5-4 and TRBJ2-6, with 7 bases fitting TRBD1. V shed 4 bases, J shed 5 bases, and the junction held 12 bases outside the gene matches. The germline CDR1 and CDR2 sequences are SGHNT and YYREEE (reference sequence). The CDR3 extends over 17 amino acids. The CDR3 loop reads CASSPRDSAERANVLTF. DNA for the CDR3: TGTGCCAGCAGCCCCCGGGACAGCGCGGAAAGGGCCAACGTCCTGACTTTC.

The chain uses TRBV6-5 and TRBJ1-2; TRBD1 might be the D (5 bases). The CDR3 covers 13 residues. Germline V gene lookup returns CDR1 MNHEY and CDR2 SVGAGI. Trimming shortened V by 2 bases and J by 4 bases, and 8 bases separated the two germline ends. CDR3 in amino acids: CASSYPQGYGYTF. The CDR3 bases are TGTGCCAGCAGTTACCCTCAGGGCTATGGCTACACCTTC.

This chain uses TRBV7-2 with TRBJ1-1; D unclear. The CDR3 is 16 amino acids. The germline CDR1 and CDR2 sequences are SGHTA and FQGNSA. Trimming cost V 6 bases and J 3 bases, with 20 bases left between them. CDR3 sequence (DNA): TGTGCCAGCAGGCCCACCCGAGGGCCCACCTACACTGAAGCTTTCTTT. As protein: CASRPTRGPTYTEAFF.

This clone came up once. CDR3 nucleotide sequence: TGTGCCAGTAGTAGGGGACAGTTCGGATTATACGAGCAGTACTTC. This encodes CASSRGQFGLYEQYF. The V and J genes are TRBV19 and TRBJ2-7; TRBD1 matches 7 bases. CDR1 is LNHDA, CDR2 SQIVND, per germline (reference sequence). The V and J ends lost 4 bases and 4 bases, in that order; junction bases with no gene match: 10. This CDR3 has 15 residues.

This clone was seen more than once but under ten times. The V and J genes are TRBV9 and TRBJ2-3; 11 nucleotides align to TRBD2. After removal of 2 bases from V and 6 bases from J, the junction contained 14 bases not matched to a gene. CDR3 length equals 18 residues. Per germline, CDR1 SGDLS and CDR2 YYNGEE. The CDR3 spells CASSVTSGGSPFHDTQYF. The DNA of the CDR3 is TGTGCCAGCAGCGTTACTAGCGGGGGTTCCCCCTTTCACGATACGCAGTATTTT.

The genes are TRBV30 and TRBJ1-5, with D unclear. The CDR3 loop spans 15 amino acids. Germline lookup yields CDR1 GTSNPN and CDR2 SVGIG (reference sequence). Trimming cost V 1 base and J 3 bases, with 13 bases left between them. CDR3 protein: CAWSGEGRANQPQHF. The CDR3 DNA sequence: TGTGCCTGGAGTGGGGAAGGGAGGGCCAATCAGCCCCAGCATTTT. The whole variable domain, remainder taken from reference TRBV30 and TRBJ1-5, is SQTIHQWPATLVQPVGSPLSLECTVEGTSNPNLYWYRQAAGRGLQLLFYSVGIGQISSEVPQNLSASRPQDRQFILSSKKLLLSDSGFYLCAWSGEGRANQPQHFGDGTRLSIL.

The chain is built from TRBV11-2 and TRBJ1-2; D uncertain. This CDR3 spans 14 amino acids. CDR1 SGHAT and CDR2 FQNNGV come from the germline V gene. The V gene lost 5 bases and the J gene lost 0 bases, with 10 bases spanning the gap. The CDR3 DNA is TGTGCCAGCAGCCCGGGGAGGCCTAACTATGGCTACACCTTC. This codes for CASSPGRPNYGYTF.

The chain has TRBV6-6 and TRBJ2-2; D not certain. This CDR3 region has 14 residues. With 6 bases removed from V and 4 bases from J, the gap between germline ends came to 12 bases. Germline CDR1 and CDR2: MNHNY and SVGAGI (reference sequence). The CDR3 is CASSPHTGTGELFF. The CDR3 region has the DNA TGTGCCAGCAGCCCTCACACGGGCACCGGGGAGCTGTTTTTT.

This chain uses TRBV4-1 with TRBJ1-6; the D is unclear. Trimming removed 1 base at V and 9 bases at J, with 7 bases between. CDR1 is MGHRA, CDR2 YSYEKL, per germline. This CDR3 comprises 13 residues. The CDR3 region is CASSQGASSPLHF. As DNA, the CDR3 is TGCGCCAGCAGCCAAGGGGCGAGTTCACCCCTCCACTTT.